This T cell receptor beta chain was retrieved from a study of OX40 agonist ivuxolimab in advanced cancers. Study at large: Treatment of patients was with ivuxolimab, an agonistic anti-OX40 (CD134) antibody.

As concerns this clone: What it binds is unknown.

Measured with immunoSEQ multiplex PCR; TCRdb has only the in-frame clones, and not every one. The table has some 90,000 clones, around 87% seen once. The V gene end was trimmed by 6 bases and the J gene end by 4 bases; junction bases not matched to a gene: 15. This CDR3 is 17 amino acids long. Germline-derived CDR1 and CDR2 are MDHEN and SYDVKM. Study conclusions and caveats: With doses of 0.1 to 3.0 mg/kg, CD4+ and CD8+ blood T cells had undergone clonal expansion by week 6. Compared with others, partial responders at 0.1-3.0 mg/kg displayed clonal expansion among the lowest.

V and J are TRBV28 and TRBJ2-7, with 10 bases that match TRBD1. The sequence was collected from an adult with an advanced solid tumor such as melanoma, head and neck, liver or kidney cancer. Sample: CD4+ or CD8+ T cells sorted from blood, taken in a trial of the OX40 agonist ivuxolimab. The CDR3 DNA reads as TGTGCCAGCAGGAGATTTACCGGGACAGGGGCAGGATACGAGCAGTACTTC. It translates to CASRRFTGTGAGYEQYF.